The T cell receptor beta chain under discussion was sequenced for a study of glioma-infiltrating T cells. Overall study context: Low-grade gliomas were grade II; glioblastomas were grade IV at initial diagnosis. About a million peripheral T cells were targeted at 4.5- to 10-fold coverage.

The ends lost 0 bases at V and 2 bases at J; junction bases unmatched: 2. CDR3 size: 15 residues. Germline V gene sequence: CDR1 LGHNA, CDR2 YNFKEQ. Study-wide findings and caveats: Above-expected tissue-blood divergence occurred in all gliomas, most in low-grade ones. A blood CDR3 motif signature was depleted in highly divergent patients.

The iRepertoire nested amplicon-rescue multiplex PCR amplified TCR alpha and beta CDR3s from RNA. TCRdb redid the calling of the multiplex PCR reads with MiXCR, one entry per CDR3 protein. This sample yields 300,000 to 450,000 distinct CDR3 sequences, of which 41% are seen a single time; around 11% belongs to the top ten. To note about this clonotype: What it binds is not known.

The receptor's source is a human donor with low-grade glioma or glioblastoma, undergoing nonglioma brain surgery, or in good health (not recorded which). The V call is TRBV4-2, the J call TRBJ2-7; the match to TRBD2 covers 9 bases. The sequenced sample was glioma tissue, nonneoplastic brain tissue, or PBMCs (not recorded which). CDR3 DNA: TGTGCCAGCAGCCAAGAATCTAGCGGGACCTACGAGCAGTACTTC. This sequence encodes CASSQESSGTYEQYF.